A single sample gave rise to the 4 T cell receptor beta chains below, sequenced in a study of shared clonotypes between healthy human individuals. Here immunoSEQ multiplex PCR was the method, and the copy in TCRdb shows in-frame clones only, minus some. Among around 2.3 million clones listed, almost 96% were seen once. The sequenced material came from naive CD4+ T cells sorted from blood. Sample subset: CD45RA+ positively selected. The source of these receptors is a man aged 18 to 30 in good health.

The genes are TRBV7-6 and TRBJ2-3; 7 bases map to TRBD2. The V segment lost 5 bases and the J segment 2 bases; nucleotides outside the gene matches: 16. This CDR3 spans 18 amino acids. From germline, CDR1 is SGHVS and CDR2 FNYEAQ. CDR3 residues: CASSPGGGRIRSTDTQYF. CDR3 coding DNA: TGTGCCAGCAGCCCCGGGGGAGGGAGAATACGGTCCACAGATACGCAGTATTTT.

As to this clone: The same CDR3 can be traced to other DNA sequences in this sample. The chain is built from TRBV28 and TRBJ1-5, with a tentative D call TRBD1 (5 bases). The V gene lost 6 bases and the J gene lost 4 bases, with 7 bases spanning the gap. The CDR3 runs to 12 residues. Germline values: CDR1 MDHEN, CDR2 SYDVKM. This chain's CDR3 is CASREGNQPQHF. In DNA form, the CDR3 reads TGTGCCAGCAGGGAGGGGAATCAGCCCCAGCATTTT. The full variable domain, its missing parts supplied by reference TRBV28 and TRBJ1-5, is DVKVTQSSRYLVKRTGEKVFLECVQDMDHENMFWYRQDPGLGLRLIYFSYDVKMKEKGDIPEGYSVSREKKERFSLILESASTNQTSMYLCASREGNQPQHFGDGTRLSIL.

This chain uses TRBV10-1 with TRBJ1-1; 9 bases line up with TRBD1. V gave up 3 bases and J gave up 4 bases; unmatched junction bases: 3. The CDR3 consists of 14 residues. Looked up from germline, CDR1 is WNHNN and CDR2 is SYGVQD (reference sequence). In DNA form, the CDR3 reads TGCGCCAGCAGTGAATTGACAGGGGGCACTGAAGCTTTCTTT. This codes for CASSELTGGTEAFF.

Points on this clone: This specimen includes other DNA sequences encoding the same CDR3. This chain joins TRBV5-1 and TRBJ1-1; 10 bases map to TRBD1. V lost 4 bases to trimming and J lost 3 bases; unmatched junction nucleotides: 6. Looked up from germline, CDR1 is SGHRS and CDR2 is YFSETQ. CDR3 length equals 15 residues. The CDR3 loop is CASSPRTGGDTEAFF. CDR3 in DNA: TGCGCCAGCAGCCCTAGGACAGGGGGGGACACTGAAGCTTTCTTT.